The clone carrying this T cell receptor beta chain was seen only a few times. As yet, its antigen is unknown. The data are from a study of cytotoxic CD8 clonotypes in ibrutinib-treated CLL. Study-level findings and limits: Clonality climbed at ibrutinib response, then dropped toward baseline at progression.

The sequencing depth, 1 in 200,000 to 1 in 1 million T cells, was the target. The assay was immunoSEQ multiplex PCR, and TCRdb's table has in-frame clones only and misses some. This sample has fewer than 90,000 clones, with around 65% found just once. Trimming stripped 3 bases from V and 2 bases from J, with 7 bases between. The germline CDR1 and CDR2 sequences are SNHLY and FYNNEI. The CDR3 runs 13 residues. The clonotype was recovered from a human donor with chronic lymphocytic leukemia. The sample consisted of PBMCs, taken after 12 months of ibrutinib treatment. The V call is TRBV2, the J call TRBJ1-2; D gene ambiguous. The CDR3 DNA sequence: TGTGCCAGCAGTGACCTACAGAACTATGGCTACACCTTC. Protein product: CASSDLQNYGYTF.